The next 18 T cell receptor beta chains were all read from a single sample in a study of control samples from healthy donors and cancer patients. Generated by immunoSEQ multiplex PCR, the TCRdb table keeps only in-frame clones and is missing some. The data contain about 50,000 clones, 90% to 95% of them singletons. The sample taken for sequencing was blood. These receptor sequences come from a young man in good health.

The rearrangement links TRBV27 to TRBJ1-2; the D is unclear. V was cut by 0 bases and J by 4 bases, with 12 bases left in between. CDR3 size: 15 residues. Germline V gene data show CDR1 as MNHEY and CDR2 as SMNVEV (reference sequence). This CDR3 is CASSLSLITPYGYTF. The CDR3 nucleotides read TGTGCCAGCAGTTTATCCCTCATCACCCCCTATGGCTACACCTTC.

The chain uses TRBV5-1 and TRBJ2-1, with TRBD1 matching over 9 bases. The germline V gene encodes CDR1 SGHRS and CDR2 YFSETQ. V lost 8 bases, J lost 3 bases, and 6 bases stayed unmatched. The CDR3 extends over 14 amino acids. CDR3 sequence: CASETGGDYNEQFF. In DNA, the CDR3 is TGCGCCAGTGAAACAGGGGGCGACTACAATGAGCAGTTCTTC.

The V gene is TRBV19, the J gene TRBJ1-6; a weak D match, TRBD1 (6 bases). Trimming cost V 3 bases and J 8 bases, with 20 bases left between them. From germline, CDR1 is LNHDA and CDR2 SQIVND (reference sequence). The CDR3 spans 17 residues. The DNA of the CDR3 is TGTGCCAGTAGTATTGCCGGGACATTGAAGCTTGATTCACCCCTCCACTTT. It specifies CASSIAGTLKLDSPLHF.

The V call is TRBV2, the J call TRBJ2-7; D uncertain. V was shortened by 3 bases and J by 0 bases, with 12 bases between the two germline ends. This CDR3 spans 15 amino acids. The germline gives CDR1 SNHLY, CDR2 FYNNEI. For the CDR3, the DNA is TGTGCCAGCAGTGATGGTGGGAAGAGCTCCTACGAGCAGTACTTC. This codes for CASSDGGKSSYEQYF. Full variable domain (missing parts from reference TRBV2 and TRBJ2-7): EPEVTQTPSHQVTQMGQEVILRCVPISNHLYFYWYRQILGQKVEFLVSFYNNEISEKSEIFDDQFSVERPDGSNFTLKIRSTKLEDSAMYFCASSDGGKSSYEQYFGPGTRLTVT.

The rearrangement links TRBV27 to TRBJ1-2, with 10 nucleotides matching TRBD1. V lost 5 bases to trimming and J lost 4 bases; unmatched junction nucleotides: 7. From germline, CDR1 is MNHEY and CDR2 SMNVEV (reference sequence). This CDR3 has 15 amino acids. The CDR3 loop is CASSPGTGDGYGYTF. Here the CDR3 DNA reads TGTGCCAGCAGTCCCGGGACAGGGGACGGCTATGGCTACACCTTC.

V and J are TRBV14 and TRBJ1-6; D is possibly TRBD1 (6 bases). Trimming shortened V by 5 bases and J by 3 bases, and 11 bases separated the two germline ends. Per germline, CDR1 SGHDN and CDR2 FVKESK. The CDR3 length is 15 residues. Here the CDR3 DNA reads TGTGCCAGCAGCTCGGACAGATTCTATAATTCACCCCTCCACTTT. Translating gives CASSSDRFYNSPLHF.

The V gene is TRBV4-1, the J gene TRBJ2-7, with 7 bases lining up with TRBD2. The junction had 6 bases not matched to a gene; V was cut back by 2 bases and J by 2 bases. Germline V gives CDR1 MGHRA, CDR2 YSYEKL. This CDR3 contains 15 residues. CDR3 region: CASSQSGTAPYEQYF. For the CDR3, the DNA is TGCGCCAGCAGCCAAAGCGGGACGGCCCCCTACGAGCAGTACTTC.

The chain recombines TRBV10-3 with TRBJ1-5; D is unclear. The germline CDR1 and CDR2 sequences are ENHRY and SYGVKD. The germline V and J ends were trimmed by 1 base and 3 bases, with 16 bases remaining between them. This CDR3 contains 17 residues. The CDR3 sequence: CAISEYGDPRVNQPQHF. CDR3 coding DNA: TGTGCCATCAGTGAGTATGGAGACCCCCGGGTCAATCAGCCCCAGCATTTT.

This clone was seen a few times. The chain recombines TRBV19 with TRBJ1-5; 8 nucleotides match TRBD1. This CDR3 comprises 13 residues. Germline CDR1 LNHDA, CDR2 SQIVND (reference sequence). The J segment lost 6 bases and the V segment lost 7 bases, leaving 5 bases of the junction unmatched. CDR3 sequence (DNA): TGTGCCAGTACCCCAGGGGGCGTTCAGCCCCAGCATTTT. Amino acids: CASTPGGVQPQHF.

V gene TRBV3-1 (or the pseudogene TRBV3-2) combines with J gene TRBJ1-2; a possible D gene is TRBD1 (6 bases). Germline lookup yields CDR1 LGHDT and CDR2 YNNKEL (reference sequence). Trimming took off 2 bases at V and 8 bases at J, with 12 bases between the two ends. This CDR3 has 13 amino acids. CDR3 sequence (DNA): TGTGCCAGCAGCCAATTCAATCAGGGGGGCTACACCTTC. Residues: CASSQFNQGGYTF.

This chain connects TRBV11-2 to TRBJ2-1; no definite D call. CDR1 SGHAT and CDR2 FQNNGV come from the germline V gene. CDR3 size: 16 residues. V was pared by 1 base and J by 0 bases, with 10 bases between. The CDR3 region is CASSLAVSYSYNEQFF. The CDR3 region has the DNA TGTGCCAGCAGCTTAGCTGTAAGTTACTCCTACAATGAGCAGTTCTTC.

J is TRBJ1-6 and V is TRBV19; D perhaps matches TRBD1 (6 bases). The CDR3 contains 14 residues. Trimming took 8 bases from V and 8 from J, leaving 16 bases between them. Germline assignment: CDR1 LNHDA and CDR2 SQIVND (reference sequence). CDR3 sequence: CASSGQFLYSPLHF. CDR3 nucleotides: TGTGCCAGTTCCGGACAGTTCCTTTATTCACCCCTCCACTTT. Variable domain in full (rest from reference TRBV19 and TRBJ1-6): DGGITQSPKYLFRKEGQNVTLSCEQNLNHDAMYWYRQDPGQGLRLIYYSQIVNDFQKGDIAEGYSVSREKKESFPLTVTSAQKNPTAFYLCASSGQFLYSPLHFGNGTRLTVT.

This chain connects TRBV28 to TRBJ2-7, with D possibly matching TRBD1 (6 bases). V lost 6 bases and J 2 bases, leaving 20 bases between the germline ends. Germline CDR1 reads MDHEN; CDR2 reads SYDVKM. This CDR3 is 16 amino acids long. CDR3 sequence: CASSPVIAGVTYEQYF. The DNA for the CDR3 is TGTGCCAGCAGCCCAGTGATCGCAGGGGTGACCTACGAGCAGTACTTC.

The CDR3, as DNA: TGTGCCAGCAGTGTAGGGGGCCGGGGCGAGCAGTACTTC. Translation: CASSVGGRGEQYF. This rearrangement joins TRBV6-2 or TRBV6-3 to TRBJ2-7; 7 nucleotides line up with TRBD1. CDR1 and CDR2 from the germline V gene are MNHEY and SVGEGT. CDR3 length: 13 residues. The J segment lost 6 bases and the V segment lost 5 bases, leaving 7 bases of the junction unmatched.

The chain carries TRBV20-1 and TRBJ2-1; no clear D. This CDR3 is 13 amino acids long. V dropped 3 bases and J dropped 6 bases, with 12 bases sitting between them. CDR1 is DFQATT, CDR2 SNEGSKA, per germline (reference sequence). The CDR3 sequence is CSASPFPGNEQFF. As DNA, the CDR3 is TGCAGTGCTAGTCCCTTCCCTGGCAATGAGCAGTTCTTC.

This chain connects TRBV9 to TRBJ2-3, with D hard to call. CDR1 and CDR2 (germline): SGDLS, YYNGEE. This CDR3 spans 15 amino acids. V gave up 0 bases and J gave up 4 bases, with 12 bases separating them. As DNA, the CDR3 is TGTGCCAGCAGCGTAGATTCGTTGGGCGCAGATACGCAGTATTTT. It codes for CASSVDSLGADTQYF.

The chain couples TRBV5-1 to TRBJ1-1; D is unclear. Germline CDR1 reads SGHRS; CDR2 reads YFSETQ. V lost 1 base and J 0 bases, leaving 22 bases between the germline ends. The CDR3 consists of 19 residues. The CDR3 nucleotides read TGCGCCAGCAGCTTGACCCCCGGTCTGGGAAACGTGATGAACACTGAAGCTTTCTTT. Translation gives CASSLTPGLGNVMNTEAFF.

V usage is TRBV27 and J usage is TRBJ1-2, with D tentatively TRBD1 (6 bases). This CDR3 is built from 12 residues. CDR1 MNHEY and CDR2 SMNVEV come from the germline V gene (reference sequence). Trimming pared 6 bases from V and 3 bases from J, leaving 8 bases between. The CDR3 DNA reads as TGTGCCAGCAGCCAGGGGTACTATGGCTACACCTTC. Residues: CASSQGYYGYTF.